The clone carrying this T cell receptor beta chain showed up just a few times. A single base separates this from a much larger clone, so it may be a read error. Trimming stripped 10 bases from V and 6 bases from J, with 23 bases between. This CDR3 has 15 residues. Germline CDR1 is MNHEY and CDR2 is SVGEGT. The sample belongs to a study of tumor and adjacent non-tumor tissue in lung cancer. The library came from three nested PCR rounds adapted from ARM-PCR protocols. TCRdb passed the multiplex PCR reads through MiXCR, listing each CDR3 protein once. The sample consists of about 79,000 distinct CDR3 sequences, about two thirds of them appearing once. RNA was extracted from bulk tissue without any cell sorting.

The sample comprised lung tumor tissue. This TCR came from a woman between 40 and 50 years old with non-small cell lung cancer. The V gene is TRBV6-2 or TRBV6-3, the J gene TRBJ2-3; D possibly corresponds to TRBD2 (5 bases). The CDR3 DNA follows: TGTGCCAACACAGATAGGGCTCGGAGCGGCGATACGCAGTATTTT. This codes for CANTDRARSGDTQYF.